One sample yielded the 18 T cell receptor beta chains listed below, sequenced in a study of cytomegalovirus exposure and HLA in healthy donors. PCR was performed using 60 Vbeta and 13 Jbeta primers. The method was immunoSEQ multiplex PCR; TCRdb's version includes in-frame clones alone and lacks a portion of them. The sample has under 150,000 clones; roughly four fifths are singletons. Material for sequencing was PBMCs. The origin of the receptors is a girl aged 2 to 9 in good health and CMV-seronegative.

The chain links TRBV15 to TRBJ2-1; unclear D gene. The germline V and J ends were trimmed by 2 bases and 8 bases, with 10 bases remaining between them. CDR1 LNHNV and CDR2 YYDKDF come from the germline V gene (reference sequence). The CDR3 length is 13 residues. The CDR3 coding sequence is TGTGCCACCAGCAGATTCCTAGGAGATGAGCAGTTCTTC. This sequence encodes CATSRFLGDEQFF.

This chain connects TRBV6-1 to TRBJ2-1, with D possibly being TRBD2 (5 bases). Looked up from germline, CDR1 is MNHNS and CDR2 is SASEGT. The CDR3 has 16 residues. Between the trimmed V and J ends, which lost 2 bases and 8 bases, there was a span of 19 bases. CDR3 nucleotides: TGTGCCAGCAGTGAACTAGTAGGAGAGGGTGGCGATGAGCAGTTCTTC. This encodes CASSELVGEGGDEQFF.

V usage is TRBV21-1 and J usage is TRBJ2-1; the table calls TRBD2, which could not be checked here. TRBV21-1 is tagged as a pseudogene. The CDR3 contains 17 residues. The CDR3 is CASSDPRDYRSYNEQFF. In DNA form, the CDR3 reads TGTGCCAGCAGCGACCCCCGGGACTACCGATCCTACAATGAGCAGTTCTTC.

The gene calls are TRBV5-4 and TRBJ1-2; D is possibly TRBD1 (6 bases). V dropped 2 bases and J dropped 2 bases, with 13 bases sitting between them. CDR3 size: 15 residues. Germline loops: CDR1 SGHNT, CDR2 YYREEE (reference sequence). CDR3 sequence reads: CASSLPQGYNYGYTF. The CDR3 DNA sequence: TGTGCCAGCAGCTTACCACAGGGATACAACTATGGCTACACCTTC. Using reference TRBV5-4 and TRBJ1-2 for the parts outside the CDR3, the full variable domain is ETGVTQSPTHLIKTRGQQVTLRCSSQSGHNTVSWYQQALGQGPQFIFQYYREEENGRGNFPPRFSGLQFPNYSSELNVNALELDDSALYLCASSLPQGYNYGYTFGSGTRLTVV.

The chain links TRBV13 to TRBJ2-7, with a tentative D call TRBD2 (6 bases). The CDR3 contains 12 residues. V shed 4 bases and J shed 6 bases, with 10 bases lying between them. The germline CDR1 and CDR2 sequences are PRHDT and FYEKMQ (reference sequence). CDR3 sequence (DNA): TGTGCCAGCAGCTCGAGGGGAGGCGAGCAGTACTTC. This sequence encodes CASSSRGGEQYF.

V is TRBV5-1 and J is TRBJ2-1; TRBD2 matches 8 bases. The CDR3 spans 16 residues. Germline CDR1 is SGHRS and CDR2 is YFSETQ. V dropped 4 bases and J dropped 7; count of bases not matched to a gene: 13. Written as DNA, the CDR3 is TGCGCCAGCAGCCTGTCAGGAGCGGGGGCCCCAAATGAGCAGTTCTTC. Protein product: CASSLSGAGAPNEQFF.

CDR3 DNA sequence: TGTGCCAGTAGTCTCCGTACGGGCGAGCAGTACTTC. Translation gives CASSLRTGEQYF. The V call is TRBV19, the J call TRBJ2-7, with D hard to call. Germline values: CDR1 LNHDA, CDR2 SQIVND (reference sequence). Trimming pared 5 bases from V and 6 bases from J, leaving 11 bases between. The CDR3 extends over 12 amino acids. The full variable domain, its missing parts supplied by reference TRBV19 and TRBJ2-7, is DGGITQSPKYLFRKEGQNVTLSCEQNLNHDAMYWYRQDPGQGLRLIYYSQIVNDFQKGDIAEGYSVSREKKESFPLTVTSAQKNPTAFYLCASSLRTGEQYFGPGTRLTVT.

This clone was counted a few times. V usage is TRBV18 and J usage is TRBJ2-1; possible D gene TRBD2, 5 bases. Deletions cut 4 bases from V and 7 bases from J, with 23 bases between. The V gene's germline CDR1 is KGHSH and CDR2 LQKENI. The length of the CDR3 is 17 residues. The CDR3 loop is CASSLPGAGPRRNEQFF. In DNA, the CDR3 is TGTGCCAGCTCACTACCCGGCGCCGGACCTCGGAGGAATGAGCAGTTCTTC. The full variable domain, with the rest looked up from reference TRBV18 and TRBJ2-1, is NAGVMQNPRHLVRRRGQEARLRCSPMKGHSHVYWYRQLPEEGLKFMVYLQKENIIDESGMPKERFSAEFPKEGPSILRIQQVVRGDSAAYFCASSLPGAGPRRNEQFFGPGTRLTVL.

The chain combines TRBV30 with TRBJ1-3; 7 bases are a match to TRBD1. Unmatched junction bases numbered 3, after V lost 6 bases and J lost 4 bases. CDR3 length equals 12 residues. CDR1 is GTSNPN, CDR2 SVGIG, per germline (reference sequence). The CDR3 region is CACRQGGNTIYF. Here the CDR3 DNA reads TGTGCCTGCAGACAGGGAGGAAACACCATATATTTT.

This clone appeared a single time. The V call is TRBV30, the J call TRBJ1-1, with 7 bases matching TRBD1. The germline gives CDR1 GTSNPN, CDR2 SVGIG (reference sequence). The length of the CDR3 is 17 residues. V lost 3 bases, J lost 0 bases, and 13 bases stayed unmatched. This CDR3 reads CAWRGETGPLVNTEAFF. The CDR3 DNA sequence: TGTGCCTGGAGAGGCGAGACAGGGCCGCTTGTGAACACTGAAGCTTTCTTT.

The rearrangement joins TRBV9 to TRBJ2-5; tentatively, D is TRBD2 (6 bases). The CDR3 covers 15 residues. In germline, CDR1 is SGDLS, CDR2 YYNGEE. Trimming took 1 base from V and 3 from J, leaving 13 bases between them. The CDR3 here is CASSVRAGTEETQYF. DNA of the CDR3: TGTGCCAGCAGCGTAAGGGCGGGGACTGAAGAGACCCAGTACTTC.

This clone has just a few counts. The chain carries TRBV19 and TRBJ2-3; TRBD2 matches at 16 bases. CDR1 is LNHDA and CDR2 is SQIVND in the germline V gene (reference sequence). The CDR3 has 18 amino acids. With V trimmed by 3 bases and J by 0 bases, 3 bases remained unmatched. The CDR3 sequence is CASSMGLAGGPSTDTQYF. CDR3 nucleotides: TGTGCCAGTAGTATGGGACTAGCGGGGGGGCCGAGCACAGATACGCAGTATTTT. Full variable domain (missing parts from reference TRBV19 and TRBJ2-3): DGGITQSPKYLFRKEGQNVTLSCEQNLNHDAMYWYRQDPGQGLRLIYYSQIVNDFQKGDIAEGYSVSREKKESFPLTVTSAQKNPTAFYLCASSMGLAGGPSTDTQYFGPGTRLTVL.

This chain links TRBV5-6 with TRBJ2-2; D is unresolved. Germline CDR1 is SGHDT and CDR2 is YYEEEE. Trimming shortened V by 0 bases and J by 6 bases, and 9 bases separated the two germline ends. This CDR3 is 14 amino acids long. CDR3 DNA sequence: TGTGCCAGCAGCTTGGGTACAATGTCCGGGGAGCTGTTTTTT. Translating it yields CASSLGTMSGELFF.

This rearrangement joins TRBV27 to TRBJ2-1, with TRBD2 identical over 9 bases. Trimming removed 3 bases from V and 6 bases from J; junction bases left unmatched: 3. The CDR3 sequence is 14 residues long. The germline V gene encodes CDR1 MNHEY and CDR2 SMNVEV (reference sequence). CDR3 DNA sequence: TGTGCCAGCAGTTTGGTGACTAGCGGCAATGAGCAGTTCTTC. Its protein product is CASSLVTSGNEQFF.

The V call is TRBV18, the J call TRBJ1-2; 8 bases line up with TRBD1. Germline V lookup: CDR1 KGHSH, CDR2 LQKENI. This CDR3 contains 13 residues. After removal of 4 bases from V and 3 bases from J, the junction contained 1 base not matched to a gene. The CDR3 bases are TGTGCCAGCTCACAACAGGGGGACTATGGCTACACCTTC. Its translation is CASSQQGDYGYTF. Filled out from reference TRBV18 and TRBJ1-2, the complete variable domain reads NAGVMQNPRHLVRRRGQEARLRCSPMKGHSHVYWYRQLPEEGLKFMVYLQKENIIDESGMPKERFSAEFPKEGPSILRIQQVVRGDSAAYFCASSQQGDYGYTFGSGTRLTVV.

CDR3 sequence reads: CASSLELAGAGGAGELFF. The CDR3 DNA sequence: TGCGCCAGCAGCTTGGAACTAGCGGGGGCCGGGGGCGCCGGGGAGCTGTTTTTT. This chain joins TRBV5-1 and TRBJ2-2; TRBD2 matches at 11 bases. Per the germline V gene, CDR1 is SGHRS and CDR2 is YFSETQ. Trimming at V came to 0 bases and at J to 6 bases, leaving 10 bases not matched to a gene. The CDR3 is 18 residues long.

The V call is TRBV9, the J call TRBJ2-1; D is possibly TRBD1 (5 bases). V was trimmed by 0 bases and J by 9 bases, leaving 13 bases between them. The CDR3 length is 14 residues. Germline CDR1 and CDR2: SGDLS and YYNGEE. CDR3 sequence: CASSVGSGQGEQFF. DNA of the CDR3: TGTGCCAGCAGCGTAGGTTCAGGGCAGGGTGAGCAGTTCTTC.

The DNA of the CDR3 is TGTGCCATTCCCGGGACTGGATCCCCGAATGAGCAGTTCTTC. It yields the protein CAIPGTGSPNEQFF. The V gene is TRBV7-9, the J gene TRBJ2-1; possibly TRBD2 for D (6 bases). The CDR3 runs 14 residues. The germline V gene encodes CDR1 SEHNR and CDR2 FQNEAQ (reference sequence). V dropped 10 bases and J dropped 7 bases, with 20 bases sitting between them.